This T cell receptor beta chain originates from a study of CD8+ T cells in alopecia areata. The sequencing template was cDNA reverse transcribed from extracted RNA. This table comes from immunoSEQ multiplex PCR, and its TCRdb copy is limited to in-frame clones, with some not included. The sample has around 250,000 clones, around two thirds seen once. From germline, CDR1 is SQVTM and CDR2 ANQGSEA. Trimming cost V 7 bases and J 4 bases, with 13 bases left between them. The CDR3 is 12 amino acids. The chain joins TRBV29-1 to TRBJ1-2; no firm D call. The sample consisted of CD4+ T cells sorted from blood, taken at week 0. The receptor comes from a human donor with alopecia areata. CDR3 in amino acids: CSGGQSAYGYTF. The CDR3 bases are TGCAGCGGCGGGCAATCGGCCTATGGCTACACCTTC. The full variable domain, completed using reference TRBV29-1 and TRBJ1-2, is SAVISQKPSRDICQRGTSLTIQCQVDSQVTMMFWYRQQPGQSLTLIATANQGSEATYESGFVIDKFPISRPNLTFSTLTVSNMSPEDSSIYLCSGGQSAYGYTFGSGTRLTVV.